A selection of T cell receptor beta chains follows, all from one sample in a study of T cell repertoires in cytomegalovirus infection. TCRdb reanalysed the reads using MiXCR and keeps one entry per CDR3 protein. The sample records hundreds of thousands of distinct CDR3 sequences, about 9.1% being singletons. The sample comprised PBMCs. Receptors were obtained from a human donor in good health (CMV status not recorded). Some clones in this sample may be carry-over from other donors' samples. Each CDR3 is given with its conserved first and last residue. Fields, in order: V gene, D gene, J gene, clone size, CDR3 DNA, CDR3 protein. The D gene is left open where the match is weak. Size tells how often a clone was seen (once, few, many) or the class of an expanded clone, and some rows leave it out.

TRBV2,-,TRBJ2-1,many,TGTGCCAGCAGTTGGCGGGGGCGGGGGCTCTACAATGAGCAGTTCTTC,CASSWRGRGLYNEQFF
TRBV4-2,-,TRBJ2-4,many,TGTGCCAGCAGCCAAGATTCGTTCGACAGAGACAAAAACATTCAGTACTTC,CASSQDSFDRDKNIQYF
TRBV6-5,TRBD2,TRBJ2-1,few,TGTGCCAGCAGTTGGGGACTAGCGGGGCTGGGGAATGAGCAGTTCTTC,CASSWGLAGLGNEQFF
TRBV6-2/TRBV6-3,TRBD2,TRBJ2-1,many,TGTGCCAGCAGTTACATGCCTAGCGGGGAAATAGGGGATGAGCAGTTCTTC,CASSYMPSGEIGDEQFF
TRBV20-1,-,TRBJ1-1,-,TGCAGTGCTAGAGATGCTGCCGGGCTAGCACTTGAAGCTTTCTTT,CSARDAAGLALEAFF
TRBV7-2,-,TRBJ1-3,many,TGTGCCAGCAGCTTAGTTCTGCACCTCTCTGGAAACACCATATATTTT,CASSLVLHLSGNTIYF
TRBV27,-,TRBJ2-4,-,TGTGCCAGCAGTTTACGGGGGCTCGGGAACATTCAGTACTTC,CASSLRGLGNIQYF
TRBV20-1,TRBD2,TRBJ2-5,many,TGCAGTGCTAGAGATCGTCTTGGACTAGCGGGGAAAGAGACCCAGTACTTC,CSARDRLGLAGKETQYF
TRBV7-9,-,TRBJ1-2,many,TGTGCCAGCAGCTTAGTGGACAATGGCTACACCTTC,CASSLVDNGYTF
TRBV27,TRBD2,TRBJ2-5,many,TGTGCCAGCAGCTCACTAGCGGGGGGGCCTCCAGAGACCCAGTACTTC,CASSSLAGGPPETQYF
TRBV6-2/TRBV6-3,-,TRBJ1-1,many,TGTGCCAGCAGTTACACCGTTGAGAACATGAACACTGAAGCTTTCTTT,CASSYTVENMNTEAFF
TRBV7-9,-,TRBJ1-3,many,TGTGCCAGCAGCTTAGACAGTTACTCTGGAAACACCATATATTTT,CASSLDSYSGNTIYF
TRBV12-3/TRBV12-4,TRBD2,TRBJ2-1,-,TGTGCCAGCAGGACTAGCGGGGTTAATGAGCAGTTCTTC,CASRTSGVNEQFF
TRBV10-3,TRBD1,TRBJ1-1,many,TGTGCCATCAGTGTACAGGGGCAGAACACTGAAGCTTTCTTT,CAISVQGQNTEAFF
TRBV28,-,TRBJ2-5,many,TGTGCCAGCAGCCGAGGGGTACAGCGATTTCCAGAGACCCAGTACTTC,CASSRGVQRFPETQYF
TRBV20-1,-,TRBJ2-3,many,TGCAGTGCTGAGCGGGTGGCCCTCACAGATACGCAGTATTTT,CSAERVALTDTQYF
TRBV28,-,TRBJ1-1,many,TGTGCCAGCAGTTATCGGTACGAGAGGCAACTGAACACTGAAGCTTTCTTT,CASSYRYERQLNTEAFF
TRBV12-3/TRBV12-4,-,TRBJ2-1,many,TGTGCCAGCAGTTTAGTCCGGGGCCGAGGAAATGAGCAGTTCTTC,CASSLVRGRGNEQFF
TRBV7-8,-,TRBJ1-4,many,TGTGCCAGCAGTCTAAACAGGGAAAAACTGTTTTTT,CASSLNREKLFF
TRBV5-5,-,TRBJ2-1,many,TGTGCCAGCAGCTTGGCTTGGGGGGGCCAGAATGAGCAGTTCTTC,CASSLAWGGQNEQFF
TRBV23-1,TRBD1,TRBJ2-3,-,TGCGCCAGCAGTCACCCCCGTATGGGACAGCGCACAGATACGCAGTATTTT,CASSHPRMGQRTDTQYF
TRBV28,-,TRBJ2-1,many,TGTGCCAGCAGCTATCTTCGGCGGGGATCATACAATGAGCAGTTCTTC,CASSYLRRGSYNEQFF
TRBV9,TRBD1,TRBJ2-3,-,TGTGCCAGCAGCGTAGGGAAAGGGGGCTCAGATACGCAGTATTTT,CASSVGKGGSDTQYF
TRBV6-2/TRBV6-3,-,TRBJ1-1,many,TGTGCCAGCAGTTACTGGCAGGCCTCAGGAACTGAAGCTTTCTTT,CASSYWQASGTEAFF
TRBV29-1,TRBD1,TRBJ1-2,many,TGCAGCGCTACGGACAGGGAGCCTAACTATGGCTACACCTTC,CSATDREPNYGYTF
TRBV7-9,TRBD1,TRBJ2-5,-,TGTGCCACTCAATACCAGGACAGGACCCAAGAGACCCAGTACTTC,CATQYQDRTQETQYF